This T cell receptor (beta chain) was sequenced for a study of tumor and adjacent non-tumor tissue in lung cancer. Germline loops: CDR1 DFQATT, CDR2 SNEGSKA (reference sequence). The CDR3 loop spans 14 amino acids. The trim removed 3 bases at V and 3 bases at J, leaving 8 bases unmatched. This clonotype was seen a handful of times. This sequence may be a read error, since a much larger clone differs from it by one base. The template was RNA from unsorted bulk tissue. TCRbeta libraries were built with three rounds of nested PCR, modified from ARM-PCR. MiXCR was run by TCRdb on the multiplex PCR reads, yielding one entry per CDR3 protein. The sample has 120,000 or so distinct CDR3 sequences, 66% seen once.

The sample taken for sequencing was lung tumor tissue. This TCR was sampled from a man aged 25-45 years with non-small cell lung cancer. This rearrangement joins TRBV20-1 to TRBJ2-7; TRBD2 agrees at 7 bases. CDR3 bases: TGCAGTGCTAGCCCCGGGGGGTCCATCTACGAGCAGTACTTC. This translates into CSASPGGSIYEQYF.